This T cell receptor (beta chain) came from a study of control samples from healthy donors and cancer patients (dated by TCRdb to the early 2020s). The library was made by the immunoSEQ multiplex PCR assay. TCRdb carries this immuneACCESS record with in-frame sequences only. Its versions omit some clonotypes, under half of them owing to an unresolved V gene in the studies checked, with the rest unexplained. The sample table contains 150,000 or so clones; only one count was recorded for around 95% of them. The ten largest clonotypes hold about 5% of the sample. Regarding this clone: Its antigen is still unknown. Per-base quality was not reported, and no clone a single base away is much larger than it.

The V and J ends are trimmed by 0 bases and 13 bases, leaving 13 bases between them. CDR1 SGHKS and CDR2 YYEKEE were looked up in the germline V gene (reference sequence). The cysteine opens and the phenylalanine closes a CDR3 of 12 amino acids. The retained sequence is limited to the CDR3, 36 bases, with the frame set at the first base. The chain joins TRBV5-5 to TRBJ1-1; the D segment could be TRBD1, given 5 matching bases. Sequencing was done on a sample of blood. The clonotype comes from a man aged 40-49 years in good health. The CDR3 reads as follows: CASSLVGQGGFF. The nucleotide sequence reads as follows: TGTGCCAGCAGCTTGGTCGGCCAGGGAGGTTTCTTT.